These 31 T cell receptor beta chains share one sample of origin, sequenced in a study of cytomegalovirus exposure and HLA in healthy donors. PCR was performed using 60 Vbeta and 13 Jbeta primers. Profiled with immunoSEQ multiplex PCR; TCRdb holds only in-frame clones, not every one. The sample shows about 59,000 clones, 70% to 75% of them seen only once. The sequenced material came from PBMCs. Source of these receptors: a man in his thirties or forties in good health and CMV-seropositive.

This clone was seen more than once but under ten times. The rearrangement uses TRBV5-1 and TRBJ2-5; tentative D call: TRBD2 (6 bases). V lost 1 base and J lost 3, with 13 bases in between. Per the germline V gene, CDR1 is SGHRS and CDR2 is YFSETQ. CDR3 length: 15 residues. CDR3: CASSLFRGGEETQYF. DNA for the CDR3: TGCGCCAGCAGCTTGTTTAGGGGCGGGGAAGAGACCCAGTACTTC.

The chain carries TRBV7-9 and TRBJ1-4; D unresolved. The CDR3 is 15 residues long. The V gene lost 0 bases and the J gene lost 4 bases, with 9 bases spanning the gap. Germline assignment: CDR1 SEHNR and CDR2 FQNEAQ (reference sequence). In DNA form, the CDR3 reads TGTGCCAGCAGCTTAGCGGTTCGGGGTAATGAAAAACTGTTTTTT. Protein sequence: CASSLAVRGNEKLFF.

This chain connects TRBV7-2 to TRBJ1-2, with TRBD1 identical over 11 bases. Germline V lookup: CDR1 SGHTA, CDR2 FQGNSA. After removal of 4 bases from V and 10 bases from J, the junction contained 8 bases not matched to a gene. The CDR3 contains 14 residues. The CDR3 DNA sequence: TGTGCCAGCAGCTCGGACAGGGGGCGATGGGCCTACACCTTC. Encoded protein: CASSSDRGRWAYTF.

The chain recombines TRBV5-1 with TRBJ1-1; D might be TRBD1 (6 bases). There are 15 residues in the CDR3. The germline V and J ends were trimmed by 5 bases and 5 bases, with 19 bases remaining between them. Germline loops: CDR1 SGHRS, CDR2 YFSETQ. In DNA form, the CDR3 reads TGCGCCAGCAGTTTCTTACAGGGAAGGGAAACTGAAGCTTTCTTT. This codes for CASSFLQGRETEAFF.

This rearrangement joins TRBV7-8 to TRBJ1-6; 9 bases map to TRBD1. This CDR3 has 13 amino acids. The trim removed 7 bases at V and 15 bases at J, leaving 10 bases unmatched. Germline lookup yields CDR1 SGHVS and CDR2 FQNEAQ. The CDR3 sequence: CASTPGQGVLLHF. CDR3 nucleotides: TGTGCCAGCACTCCGGGACAGGGTGTTCTCCTCCACTTT.

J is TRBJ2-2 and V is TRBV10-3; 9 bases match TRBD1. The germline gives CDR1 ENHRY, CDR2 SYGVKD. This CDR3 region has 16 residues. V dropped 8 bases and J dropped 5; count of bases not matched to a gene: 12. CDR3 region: CAIPASGQGLTGELFF. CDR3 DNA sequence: TGTGCCATCCCCGCGTCGGGACAGGGTTTAACCGGGGAGCTGTTTTTT.

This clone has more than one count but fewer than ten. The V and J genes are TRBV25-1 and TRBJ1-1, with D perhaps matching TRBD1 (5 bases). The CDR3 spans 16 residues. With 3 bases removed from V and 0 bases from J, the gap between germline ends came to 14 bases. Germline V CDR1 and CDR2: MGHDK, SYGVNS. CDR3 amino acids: CASSDPRGNMNTEAFF. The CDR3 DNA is TGTGCCAGCAGTGACCCTAGGGGTAATATGAACACTGAAGCTTTCTTT.

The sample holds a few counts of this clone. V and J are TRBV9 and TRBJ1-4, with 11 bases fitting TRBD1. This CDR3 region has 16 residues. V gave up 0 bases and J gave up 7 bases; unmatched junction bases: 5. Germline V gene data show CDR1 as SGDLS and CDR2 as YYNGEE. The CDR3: CASSVAHGQGAEKLFF. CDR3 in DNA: TGTGCCAGCAGCGTAGCTCACGGACAGGGGGCTGAAAAACTGTTTTTT. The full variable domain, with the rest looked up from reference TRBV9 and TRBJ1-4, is DSGVTQTPKHLITATGQRVTLRCSPRSGDLSVYWYQQSLDQGLQFLIQYYNGEERAKGNILERFSAQQFPDLHSELNLSSLELGDSALYFCASSVAHGQGAEKLFFGSGTQLSVL.

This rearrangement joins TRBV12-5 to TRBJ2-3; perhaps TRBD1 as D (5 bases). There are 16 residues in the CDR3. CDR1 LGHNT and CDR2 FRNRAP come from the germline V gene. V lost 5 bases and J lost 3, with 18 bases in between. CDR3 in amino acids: CASGAAGNMETDTQYF. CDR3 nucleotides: TGTGCTAGTGGTGCTGCAGGGAATATGGAGACAGATACGCAGTATTTT.

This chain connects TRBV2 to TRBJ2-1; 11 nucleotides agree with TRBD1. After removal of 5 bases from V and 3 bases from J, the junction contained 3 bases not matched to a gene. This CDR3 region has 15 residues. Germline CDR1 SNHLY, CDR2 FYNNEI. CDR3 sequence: CASSPGTGGYNEQFF. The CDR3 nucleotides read TGTGCCAGCAGTCCCGGGACAGGGGGCTACAATGAGCAGTTCTTC.

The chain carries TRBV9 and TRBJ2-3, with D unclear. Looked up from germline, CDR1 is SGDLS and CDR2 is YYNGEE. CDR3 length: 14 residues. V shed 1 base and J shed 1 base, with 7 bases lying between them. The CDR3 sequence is CASSVTLRTDTQYF. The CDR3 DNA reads TGTGCCAGCAGCGTAACTCTTCGCACAGATACGCAGTATTTT.

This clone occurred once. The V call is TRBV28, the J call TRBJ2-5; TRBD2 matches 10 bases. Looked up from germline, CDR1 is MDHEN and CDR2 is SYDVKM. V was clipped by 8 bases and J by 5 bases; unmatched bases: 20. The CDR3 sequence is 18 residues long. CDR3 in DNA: TGTGCCAGCTCCGGTTGGTCGTCTAGCGGGGGTTTTAGGGAGACCCAGTACTTC. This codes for CASSGWSSSGGFRETQYF.

Written as DNA, the CDR3 is TGTGCCAGCACCAAGGACGGGGGGGTCTCTGGAAACACCATATATTTT. It translates to CASTKDGGVSGNTIYF. This chain links TRBV27 with TRBJ1-3; D possibly corresponds to TRBD1 (5 bases). The germline V gene has CDR1 MNHEY and CDR2 SMNVEV (reference sequence). Trimming left V 7 bases short and J 0 bases short, with 16 bases between. The CDR3 runs 16 residues.

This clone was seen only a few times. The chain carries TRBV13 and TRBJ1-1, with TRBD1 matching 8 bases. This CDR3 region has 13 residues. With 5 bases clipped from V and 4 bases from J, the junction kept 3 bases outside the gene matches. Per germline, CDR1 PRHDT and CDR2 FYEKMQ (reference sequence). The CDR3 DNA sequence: TGTGCCAGCAGCCGGACAGGGAGCACTGAAGCTTTCTTT. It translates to CASSRTGSTEAFF.

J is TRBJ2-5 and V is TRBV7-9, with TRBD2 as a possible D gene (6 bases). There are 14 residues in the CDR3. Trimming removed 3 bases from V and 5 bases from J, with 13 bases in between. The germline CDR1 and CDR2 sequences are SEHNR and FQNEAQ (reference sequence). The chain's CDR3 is CASSLGRRVETQYF. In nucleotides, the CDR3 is TGTGCCAGCAGCTTGGGAAGGAGGGTCGAGACCCAGTACTTC.

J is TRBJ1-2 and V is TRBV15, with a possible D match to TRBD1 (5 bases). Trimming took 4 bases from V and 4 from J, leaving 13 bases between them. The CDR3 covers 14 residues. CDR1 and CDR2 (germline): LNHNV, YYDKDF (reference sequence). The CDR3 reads CATSTSTGSYGYTF. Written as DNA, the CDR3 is TGTGCCACCAGCACCTCTACAGGTTCCTATGGCTACACCTTC.

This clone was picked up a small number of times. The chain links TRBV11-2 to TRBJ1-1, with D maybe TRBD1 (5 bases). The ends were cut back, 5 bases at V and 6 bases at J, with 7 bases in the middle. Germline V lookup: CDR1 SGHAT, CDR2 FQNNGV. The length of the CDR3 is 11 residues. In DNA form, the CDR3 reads TGTGCCAGCAGCGTGGGGCCTGAAGCTTTCTTT. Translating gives CASSVGPEAFF. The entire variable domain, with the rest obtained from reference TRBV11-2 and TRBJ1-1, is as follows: EAGVAQSPRYKIIEKRQSVAFWCNPISGHATLYWYQQILGQGPKLLIQFQNNGVVDDSQLPKDRFSAERLKGVDSTLKIQPAKLEDSAVYLCASSVGPEAFFGQGTRLTVV.

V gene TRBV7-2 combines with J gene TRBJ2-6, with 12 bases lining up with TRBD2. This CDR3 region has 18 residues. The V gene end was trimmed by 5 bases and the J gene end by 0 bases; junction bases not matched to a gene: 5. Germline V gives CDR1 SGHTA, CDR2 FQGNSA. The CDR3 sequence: CASSPGLAGLSGANVLTF. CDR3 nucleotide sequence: TGTGCCAGCAGCCCAGGACTAGCGGGGCTCTCTGGGGCCAACGTCCTGACTTTC.

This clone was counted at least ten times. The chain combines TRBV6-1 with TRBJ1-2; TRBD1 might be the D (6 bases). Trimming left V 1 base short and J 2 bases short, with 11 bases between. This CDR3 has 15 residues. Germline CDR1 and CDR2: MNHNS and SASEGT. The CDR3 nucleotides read TGTGCCAGCAGTGAAGTCACAGGGCCCAACTATGGCTACACCTTC. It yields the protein CASSEVTGPNYGYTF.

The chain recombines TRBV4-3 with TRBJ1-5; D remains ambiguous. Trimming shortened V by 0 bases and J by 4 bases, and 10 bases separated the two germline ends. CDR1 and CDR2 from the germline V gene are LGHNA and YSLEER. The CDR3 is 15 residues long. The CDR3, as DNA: TGCGCCAGCAGCCAAGATTTACGGGGAAATCAGCCCCAGCATTTT. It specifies CASSQDLRGNQPQHF.

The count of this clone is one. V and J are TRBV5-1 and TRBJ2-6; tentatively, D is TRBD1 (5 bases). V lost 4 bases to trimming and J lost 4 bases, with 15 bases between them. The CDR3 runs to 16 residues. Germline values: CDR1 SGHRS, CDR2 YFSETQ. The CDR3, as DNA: TGCGCCAGCAGCCCGGGTCCAGGGTACGGGGCCAACGTCCTGACTTTC. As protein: CASSPGPGYGANVLTF.

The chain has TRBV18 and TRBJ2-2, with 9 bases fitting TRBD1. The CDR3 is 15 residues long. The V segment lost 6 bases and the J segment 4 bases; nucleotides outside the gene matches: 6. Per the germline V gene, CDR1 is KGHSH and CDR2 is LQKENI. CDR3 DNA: TGTGCCAGCTCCCCCCCGGGACAGGGCACCGGGGAGCTGTTTTTT. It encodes CASSPPGQGTGELFF.

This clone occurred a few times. The CDR3 sequence: CASSYMTGMNTEAFF. The CDR3 region has the DNA TGTGCCAGCAGTTACATGACGGGTATGAACACTGAAGCTTTCTTT. This chain uses TRBV6-5 with TRBJ1-1; D unclear. The CDR3 is made up of 15 amino acids. From germline, CDR1 is MNHEY and CDR2 SVGAGI. Deletions cut 2 bases from V and 0 bases from J, with 10 bases between.

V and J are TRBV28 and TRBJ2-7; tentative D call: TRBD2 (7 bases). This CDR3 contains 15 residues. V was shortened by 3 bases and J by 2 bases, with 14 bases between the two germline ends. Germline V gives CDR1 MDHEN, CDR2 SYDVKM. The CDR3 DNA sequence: TGTGCCAGCAGTTTCCGGGGGGCCCGGGCCTACGAGCAGTACTTC. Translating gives CASSFRGARAYEQYF. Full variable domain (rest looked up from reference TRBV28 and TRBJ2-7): DVKVTQSSRYLVKRTGEKVFLECVQDMDHENMFWYRQDPGLGLRLIYFSYDVKMKEKGDIPEGYSVSREKKERFSLILESASTNQTSMYLCASSFRGARAYEQYFGPGTRLTVT.

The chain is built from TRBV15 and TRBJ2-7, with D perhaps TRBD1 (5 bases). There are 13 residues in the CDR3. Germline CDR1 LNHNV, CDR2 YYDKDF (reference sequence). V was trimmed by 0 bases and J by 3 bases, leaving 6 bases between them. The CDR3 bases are TGTGCCACCAGCAGAGACAGGGACTACGAGCAGTACTTC. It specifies CATSRDRDYEQYF.

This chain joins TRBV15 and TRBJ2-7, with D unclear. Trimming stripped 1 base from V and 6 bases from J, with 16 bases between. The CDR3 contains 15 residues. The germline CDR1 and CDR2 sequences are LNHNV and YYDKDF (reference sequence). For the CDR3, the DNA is TGTGCCACCAGCAGAGTCACAGTCTCTTCCGCCGAGCAGTACTTC. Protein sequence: CATSRVTVSSAEQYF.

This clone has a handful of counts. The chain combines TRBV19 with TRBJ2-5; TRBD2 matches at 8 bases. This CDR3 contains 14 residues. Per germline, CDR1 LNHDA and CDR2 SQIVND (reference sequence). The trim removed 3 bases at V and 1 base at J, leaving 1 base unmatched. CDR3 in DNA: TGTGCCAGTAGTATTGCGGGGGGCCAAGAGACCCAGTACTTC. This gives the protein CASSIAGGQETQYF.

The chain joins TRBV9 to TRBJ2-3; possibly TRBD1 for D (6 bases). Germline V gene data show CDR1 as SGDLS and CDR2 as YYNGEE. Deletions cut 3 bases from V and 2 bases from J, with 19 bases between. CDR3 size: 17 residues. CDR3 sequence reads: CASSETGSPVFTDTQYF. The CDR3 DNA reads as TGTGCCAGCAGCGAAACAGGGAGTCCGGTATTCACAGATACGCAGTATTTT.

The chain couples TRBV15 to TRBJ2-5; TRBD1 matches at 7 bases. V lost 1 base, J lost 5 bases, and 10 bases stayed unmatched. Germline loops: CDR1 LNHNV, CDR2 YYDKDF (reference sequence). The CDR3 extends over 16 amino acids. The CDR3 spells CATSRVVQGDGETQYF. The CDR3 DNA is TGTGCCACCAGCAGAGTGGTGCAGGGGGACGGGGAGACCCAGTACTTC.

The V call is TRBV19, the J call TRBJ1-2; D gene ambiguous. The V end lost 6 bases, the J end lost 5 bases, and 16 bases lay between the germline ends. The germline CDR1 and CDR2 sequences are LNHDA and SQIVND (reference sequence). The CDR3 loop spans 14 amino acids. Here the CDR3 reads CASSPEGGPYGYTF. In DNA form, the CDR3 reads TGTGCCAGTAGCCCGGAGGGCGGCCCATATGGCTACACCTTC.

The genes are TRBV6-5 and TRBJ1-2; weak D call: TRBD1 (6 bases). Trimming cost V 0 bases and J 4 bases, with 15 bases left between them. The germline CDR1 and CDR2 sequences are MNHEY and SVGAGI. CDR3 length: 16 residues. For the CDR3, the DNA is TGTGCCAGCAGTTACTCGATACCATCGACAGGCTATGGCTACACCTTC. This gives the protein CASSYSIPSTGYGYTF.